Reported below is one T cell receptor (beta chain). Its antigen remains unidentified. This sample was taken from a study of cytomegalovirus exposure and HLA in healthy donors. In the study overall: Samples from HLA-typed donors yielded approximately 88 million unique TCRs in an early data release. The study, taken as a whole, reports: Of the V segments, some could not be distinguished, including TRBV6-2 and TRBV6-3, and were excluded.

Primers included in the PCR were 60 Vbeta and 13 Jbeta primers. The repertoire was sequenced with immunoSEQ multiplex PCR; TCRdb's copy has only in-frame clones and lacks some. The sample has about 170,000 clones, roughly 75% seen once. The CDR3 is 12 residues long. The V and J ends lost 3 bases and 3 bases respectively, with 6 bases between them. Germline V gene sequence: CDR1 MGHDK, CDR2 SYGVNS. V usage is TRBV25-1 and J usage is TRBJ2-7; weak D call: TRBD1 (5 bases). Source material: PBMCs. The TCR comes from a woman between 45 and 60 years old in good health and CMV-seropositive. CDR3: CASSDRGYEQYF. The CDR3, as DNA: TGTGCCAGCAGTGATAGGGGCTACGAGCAGTACTTC.